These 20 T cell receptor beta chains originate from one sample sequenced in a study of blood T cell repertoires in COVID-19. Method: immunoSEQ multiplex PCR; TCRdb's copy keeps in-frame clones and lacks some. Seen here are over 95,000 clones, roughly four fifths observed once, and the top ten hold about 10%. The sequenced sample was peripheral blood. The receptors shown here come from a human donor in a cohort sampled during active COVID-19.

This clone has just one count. The DNA of the CDR3 is TGTGCCAGCAGCTTACCTCCGGGGGCTGGAAACACCATATATTTT. Translating it yields CASSLPPGAGNTIYF. V is TRBV7-8 and J is TRBJ1-3, with D possibly being TRBD1 (5 bases). The CDR3 has 15 amino acids. Germline V lookup: CDR1 SGHVS, CDR2 FQNEAQ. V gave up 2 bases and J gave up 2 bases, with 10 bases separating them.

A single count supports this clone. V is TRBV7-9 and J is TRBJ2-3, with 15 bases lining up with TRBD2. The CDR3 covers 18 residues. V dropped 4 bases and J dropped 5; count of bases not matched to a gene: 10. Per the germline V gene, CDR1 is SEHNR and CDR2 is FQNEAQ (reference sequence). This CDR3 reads CASSSIRTSGGVVDTQYF. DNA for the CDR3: TGTGCCAGCAGCTCGATAAGGACTAGCGGGGGGGTCGTAGATACGCAGTATTTT.

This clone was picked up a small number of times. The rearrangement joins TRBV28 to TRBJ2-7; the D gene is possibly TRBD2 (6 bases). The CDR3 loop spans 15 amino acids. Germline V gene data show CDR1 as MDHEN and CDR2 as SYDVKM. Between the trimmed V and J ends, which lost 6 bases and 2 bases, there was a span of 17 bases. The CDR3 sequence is CASSTGGGITYEQYF. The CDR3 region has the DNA TGTGCCAGCAGCACCGGCGGCGGGATTACCTACGAGCAGTACTTC.

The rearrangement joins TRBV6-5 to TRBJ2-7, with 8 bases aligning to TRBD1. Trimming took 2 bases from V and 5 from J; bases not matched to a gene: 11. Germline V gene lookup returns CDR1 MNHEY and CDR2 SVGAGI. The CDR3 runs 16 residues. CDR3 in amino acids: CASSYQWQGALNEQYF. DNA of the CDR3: TGTGCCAGCAGTTACCAGTGGCAGGGGGCGCTTAACGAGCAGTACTTC.

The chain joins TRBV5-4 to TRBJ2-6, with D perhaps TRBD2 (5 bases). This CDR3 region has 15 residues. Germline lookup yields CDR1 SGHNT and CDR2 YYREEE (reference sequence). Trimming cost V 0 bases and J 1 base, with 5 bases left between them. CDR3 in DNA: TGTGCCAGCAGCTTGGGAGGGTCTGGGGCCAACGTCCTGACTTTC. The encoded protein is CASSLGGSGANVLTF.

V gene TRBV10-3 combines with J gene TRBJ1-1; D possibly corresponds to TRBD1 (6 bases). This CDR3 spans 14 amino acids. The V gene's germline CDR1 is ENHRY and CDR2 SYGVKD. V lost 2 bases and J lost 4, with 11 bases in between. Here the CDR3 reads CAISEREGGTEAFF. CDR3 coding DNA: TGTGCCATCAGTGAGAGGGAGGGGGGCACTGAAGCTTTCTTT.

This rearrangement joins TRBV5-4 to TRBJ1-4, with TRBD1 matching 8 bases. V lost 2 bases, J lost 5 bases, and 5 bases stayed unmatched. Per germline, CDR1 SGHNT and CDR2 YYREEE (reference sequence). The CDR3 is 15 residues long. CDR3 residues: CASSFLTGDNEKLFF. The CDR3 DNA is TGTGCCAGCAGCTTTCTGACAGGGGACAATGAAAAACTGTTTTTT. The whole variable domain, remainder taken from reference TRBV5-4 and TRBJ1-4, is ETGVTQSPTHLIKTRGQQVTLRCSSQSGHNTVSWYQQALGQGPQFIFQYYREEENGRGNFPPRFSGLQFPNYSSELNVNALELDDSALYLCASSFLTGDNEKLFFGSGTQLSVL.

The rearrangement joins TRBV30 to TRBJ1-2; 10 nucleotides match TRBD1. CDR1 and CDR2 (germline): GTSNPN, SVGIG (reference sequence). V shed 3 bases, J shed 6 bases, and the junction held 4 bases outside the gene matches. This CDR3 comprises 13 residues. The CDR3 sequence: CAWRRQGADGYTF. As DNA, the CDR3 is TGTGCCTGGAGGCGACAGGGGGCTGATGGCTACACCTTC. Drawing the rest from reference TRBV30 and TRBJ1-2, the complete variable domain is SQTIHQWPATLVQPVGSPLSLECTVEGTSNPNLYWYRQAAGRGLQLLFYSVGIGQISSEVPQNLSASRPQDRQFILSSKKLLLSDSGFYLCAWRRQGADGYTFGSGTRLTVV.

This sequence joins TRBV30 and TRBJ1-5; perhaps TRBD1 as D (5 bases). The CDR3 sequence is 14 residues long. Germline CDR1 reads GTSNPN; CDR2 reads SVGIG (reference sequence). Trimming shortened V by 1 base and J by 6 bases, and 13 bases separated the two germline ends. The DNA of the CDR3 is TGTGCCTGGAGTGGGGGGGGAATCGGTCAGCCCCAGCATTTT. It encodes CAWSGGGIGQPQHF. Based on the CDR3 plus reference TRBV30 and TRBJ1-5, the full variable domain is SQTIHQWPATLVQPVGSPLSLECTVEGTSNPNLYWYRQAAGRGLQLLFYSVGIGQISSEVPQNLSASRPQDRQFILSSKKLLLSDSGFYLCAWSGGGIGQPQHFGDGTRLSIL.

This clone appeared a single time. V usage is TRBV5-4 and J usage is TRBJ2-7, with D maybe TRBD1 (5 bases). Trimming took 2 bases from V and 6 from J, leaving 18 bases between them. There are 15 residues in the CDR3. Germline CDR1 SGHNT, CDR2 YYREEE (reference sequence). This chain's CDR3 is CASSFGQGTFPEQYF. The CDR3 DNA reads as TGTGCCAGCAGCTTCGGGCAGGGAACCTTTCCCGAGCAGTACTTC.

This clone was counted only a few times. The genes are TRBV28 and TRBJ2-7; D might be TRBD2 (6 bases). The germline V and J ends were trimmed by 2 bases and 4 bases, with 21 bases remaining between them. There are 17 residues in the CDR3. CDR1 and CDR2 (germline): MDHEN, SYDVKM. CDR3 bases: TGTGCCAGCAGTTTACCTACCCAGGTTGCGGGACTTTACGAGCAGTACTTC. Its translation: CASSLPTQVAGLYEQYF.

Here the CDR3 reads CASSPGTGGNGELFF. CDR3 DNA: TGTGCCAGCAGCCCCGGGACAGGGGGCAACGGGGAGCTGTTTTTT. This chain joins TRBV11-3 and TRBJ2-2, with 12 bases fitting TRBD1. The CDR3 contains 15 residues. CDR1 is SGHNT and CDR2 is YENEEA in the germline V gene. The J segment lost 7 bases and the V segment lost 5 bases, leaving 5 bases of the junction unmatched.

The CDR3 here is CAWSAPRDIYEQYF. In nucleotides, the CDR3 is TGTGCCTGGAGTGCGCCAAGGGACATCTACGAGCAGTACTTC. V gene TRBV30 combines with J gene TRBJ2-7; a weak D match, TRBD1 (6 bases). CDR3 length equals 14 residues. CDR1 GTSNPN and CDR2 SVGIG come from the germline V gene (reference sequence). Trimming shortened V by 1 base and J by 3 bases, and 13 bases separated the two germline ends.

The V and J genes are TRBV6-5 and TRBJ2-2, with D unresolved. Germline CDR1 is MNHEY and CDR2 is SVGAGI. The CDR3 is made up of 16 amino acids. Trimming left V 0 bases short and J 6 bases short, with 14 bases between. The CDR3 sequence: CASSYSSGFYSGELFF. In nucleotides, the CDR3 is TGTGCCAGCAGTTACTCATCGGGTTTTTACTCCGGGGAGCTGTTTTTT.

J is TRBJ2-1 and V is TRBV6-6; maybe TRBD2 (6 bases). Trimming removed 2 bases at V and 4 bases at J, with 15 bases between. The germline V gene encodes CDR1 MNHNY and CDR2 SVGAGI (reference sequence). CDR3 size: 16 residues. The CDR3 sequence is CASSYRSGWGYNEQFF. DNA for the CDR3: TGTGCCAGCAGTTACCGGAGCGGGTGGGGGTACAATGAGCAGTTCTTC.

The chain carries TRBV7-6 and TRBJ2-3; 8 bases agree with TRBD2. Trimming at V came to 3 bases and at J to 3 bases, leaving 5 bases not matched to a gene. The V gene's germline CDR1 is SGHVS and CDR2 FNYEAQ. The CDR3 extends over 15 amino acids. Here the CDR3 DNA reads TGTGCCAGCAGCTTGAGCGGGAGTGGGACAGATACGCAGTATTTT. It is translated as CASSLSGSGTDTQYF.

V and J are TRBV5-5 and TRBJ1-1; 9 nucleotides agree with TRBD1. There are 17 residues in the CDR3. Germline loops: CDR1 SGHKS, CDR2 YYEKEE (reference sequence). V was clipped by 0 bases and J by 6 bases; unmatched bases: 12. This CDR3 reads CASSLEILGTGSAEAFF. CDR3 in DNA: TGTGCCAGCAGCTTGGAGATTCTAGGGACAGGGAGCGCTGAAGCTTTCTTT.

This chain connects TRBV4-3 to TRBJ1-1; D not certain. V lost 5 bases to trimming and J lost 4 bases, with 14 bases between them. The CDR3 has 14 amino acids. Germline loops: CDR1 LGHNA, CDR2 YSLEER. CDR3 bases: TGCGCCAGCAGCGGGCAGGATGGACTCACTGAAGCTTTCTTT. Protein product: CASSGQDGLTEAFF.

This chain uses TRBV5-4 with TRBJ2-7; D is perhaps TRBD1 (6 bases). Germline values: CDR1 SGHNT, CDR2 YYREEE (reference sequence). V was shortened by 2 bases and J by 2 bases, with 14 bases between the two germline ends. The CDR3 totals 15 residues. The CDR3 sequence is CASSLPGTNTYEQYF. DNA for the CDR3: TGTGCCAGCAGCTTACCCGGGACAAATACCTACGAGCAGTACTTC. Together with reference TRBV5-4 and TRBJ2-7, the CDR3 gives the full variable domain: ETGVTQSPTHLIKTRGQQVTLRCSSQSGHNTVSWYQQALGQGPQFIFQYYREEENGRGNFPPRFSGLQFPNYSSELNVNALELDDSALYLCASSLPGTNTYEQYFGPGTRLTVT.

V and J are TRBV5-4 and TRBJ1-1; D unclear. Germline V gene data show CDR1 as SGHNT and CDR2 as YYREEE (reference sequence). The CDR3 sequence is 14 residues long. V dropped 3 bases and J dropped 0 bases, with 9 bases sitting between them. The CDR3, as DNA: TGTGCCAGCAGCTCCAACAAAATGAACACTGAAGCTTTCTTT. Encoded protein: CASSSNKMNTEAFF.